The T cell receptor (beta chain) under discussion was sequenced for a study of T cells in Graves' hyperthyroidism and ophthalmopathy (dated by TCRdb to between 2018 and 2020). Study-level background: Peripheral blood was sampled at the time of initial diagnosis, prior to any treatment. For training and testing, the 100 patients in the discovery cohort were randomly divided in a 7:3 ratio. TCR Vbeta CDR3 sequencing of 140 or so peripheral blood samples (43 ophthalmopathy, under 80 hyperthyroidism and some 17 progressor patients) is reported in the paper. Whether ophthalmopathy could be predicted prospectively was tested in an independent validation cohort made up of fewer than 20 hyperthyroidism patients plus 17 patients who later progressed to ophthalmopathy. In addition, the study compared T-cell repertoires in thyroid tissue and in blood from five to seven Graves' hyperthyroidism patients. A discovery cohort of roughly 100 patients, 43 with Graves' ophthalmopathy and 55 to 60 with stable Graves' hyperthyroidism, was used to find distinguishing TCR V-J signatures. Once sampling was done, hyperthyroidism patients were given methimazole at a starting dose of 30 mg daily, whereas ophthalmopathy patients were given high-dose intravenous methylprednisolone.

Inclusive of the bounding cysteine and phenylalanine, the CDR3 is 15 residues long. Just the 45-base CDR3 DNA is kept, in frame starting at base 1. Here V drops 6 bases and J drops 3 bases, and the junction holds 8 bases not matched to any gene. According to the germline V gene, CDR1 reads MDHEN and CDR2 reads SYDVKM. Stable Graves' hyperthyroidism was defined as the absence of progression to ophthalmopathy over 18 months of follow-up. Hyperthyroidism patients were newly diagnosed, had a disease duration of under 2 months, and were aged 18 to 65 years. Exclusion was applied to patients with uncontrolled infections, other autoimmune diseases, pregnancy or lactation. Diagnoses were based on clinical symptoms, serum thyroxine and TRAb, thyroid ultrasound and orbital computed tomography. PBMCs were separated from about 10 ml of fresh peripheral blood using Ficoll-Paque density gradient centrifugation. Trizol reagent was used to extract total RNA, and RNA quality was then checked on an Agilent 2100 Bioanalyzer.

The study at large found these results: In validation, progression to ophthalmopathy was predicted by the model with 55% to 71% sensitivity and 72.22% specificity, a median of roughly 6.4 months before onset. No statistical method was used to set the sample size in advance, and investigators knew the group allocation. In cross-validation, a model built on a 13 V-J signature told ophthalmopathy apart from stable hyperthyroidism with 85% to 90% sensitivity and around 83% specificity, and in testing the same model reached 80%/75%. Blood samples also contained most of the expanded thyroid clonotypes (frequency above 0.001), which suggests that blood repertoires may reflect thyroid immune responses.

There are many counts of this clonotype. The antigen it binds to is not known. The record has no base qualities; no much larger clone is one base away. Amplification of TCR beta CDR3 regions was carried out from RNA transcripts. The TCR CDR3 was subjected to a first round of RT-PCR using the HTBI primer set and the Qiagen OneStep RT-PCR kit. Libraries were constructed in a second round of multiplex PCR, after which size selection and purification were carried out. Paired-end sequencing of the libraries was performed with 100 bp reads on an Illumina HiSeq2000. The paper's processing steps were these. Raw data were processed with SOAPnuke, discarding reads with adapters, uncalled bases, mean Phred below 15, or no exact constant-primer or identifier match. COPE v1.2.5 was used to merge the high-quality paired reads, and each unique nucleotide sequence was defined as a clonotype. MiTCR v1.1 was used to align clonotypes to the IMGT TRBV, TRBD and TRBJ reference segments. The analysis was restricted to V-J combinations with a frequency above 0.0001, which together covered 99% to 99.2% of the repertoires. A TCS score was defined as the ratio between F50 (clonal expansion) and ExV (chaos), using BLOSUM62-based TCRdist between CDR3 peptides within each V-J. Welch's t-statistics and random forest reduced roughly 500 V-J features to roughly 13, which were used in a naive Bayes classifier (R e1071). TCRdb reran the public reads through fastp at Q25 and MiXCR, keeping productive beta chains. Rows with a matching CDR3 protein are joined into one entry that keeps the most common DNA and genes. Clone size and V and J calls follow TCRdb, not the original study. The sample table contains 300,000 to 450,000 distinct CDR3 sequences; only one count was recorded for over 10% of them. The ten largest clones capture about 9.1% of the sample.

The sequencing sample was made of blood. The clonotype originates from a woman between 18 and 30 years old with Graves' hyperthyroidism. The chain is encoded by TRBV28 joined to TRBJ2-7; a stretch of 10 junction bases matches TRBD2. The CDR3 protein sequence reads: CASRPTSGEYYEQYF. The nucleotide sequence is TGTGCCAGCAGACCAACTAGCGGGGAATACTACGAGCAGTACTTC.